The source of this T cell receptor (beta chain) is a study of Ad26.COV2.S vaccination and SARS-CoV-2 variants. Across the whole study: Ad26.COV2.S given intramuscularly, once or twice 56 days apart.

Study-wide results and caveats: Reportedly, after vaccination the spike-specific CD8+ and CD4+ T cell responses displayed substantial breadth. Compared with placebo recipients, vaccine recipients had higher spike-specific TCR breadth.

Treatment of the sample: roughly 18 received Ad26.COV2.S at low or high dose, single or two shots; about 5 received placebo; per-sample allocation not given. All samples were drawn on day 63, counting from the first vaccine or placebo injection. Wuhan-strain spike was delivered by a replication-incompetent Ad26 vector. Clones were read by immunoSEQ multiplex PCR, and TCRdb kept only the in-frame ones, dropping some. Counted here are fewer than 400,000 clones, about nine tenths occurring once; the ten biggest clones make up about 1.9%. Comment on this clone: Its antigen is currently unknown.

V dropped 3 bases and J dropped 7; count of bases not matched to a gene: 10. CDR3 size: 17 residues. Per the germline V gene, CDR1 is SGHRS and CDR2 is YFSETQ. This material consisted of peripheral blood, taken in a trial of Ad26.COV2.S vaccine versus placebo. The sequence derives from a person aged 18-60 years who received the Ad26.COV2.S COVID-19 vaccine or a placebo. This sequence joins TRBV5-1 and TRBJ1-6, with TRBD1 identical over 10 bases. The CDR3 nucleotides read TGCGCCAGCAGCTGGGGACAGGGGTTTACGGGAAATTCACCCCTCCACTTT. This sequence encodes CASSWGQGFTGNSPLHF. Filled out from reference TRBV5-1 and TRBJ1-6, the complete variable domain reads KAGVTQTPRYLIKTRGQQVTLSCSPISGHRSVSWYQQTPGQGLQFLFEYFSETQRNKGNFPGRFSGRQFSNSRSEMNVSTLELGDSALYLCASSWGQGFTGNSPLHFGNGTRLTVT.